This T cell receptor beta chain is drawn from a study of OX40 agonist ivuxolimab in advanced cancers. From germline, CDR1 is MNHEY and CDR2 SVGAGI. J was trimmed by 5 bases and V by 4 bases; bases with no gene match: 10. CDR3 size: 16 residues. Assay: immunoSEQ multiplex PCR; the TCRdb copy retains only in-frame clones and omits some. Of 40,000 to 60,000 clones in the sample, 80% to 90% were seen once. The material was CD4+ or CD8+ T cells sorted from blood, obtained in a trial of the OX40 agonist ivuxolimab. The chain combines TRBV6-5 with TRBJ1-2; 10 bases line up with TRBD1. The origin of this receptor is an adult with an advanced solid tumor such as melanoma, head and neck, liver or kidney cancer. CDR3 sequence reads: CASSSRTGGNLYGYTF. For the CDR3, the DNA is TGTGCCAGCAGTTCGAGGACAGGGGGAAATTTATATGGCTACACCTTC.